This T cell receptor beta chain was recorded in a study of blood T cell repertoires in COVID-19. At the level of the study: Sample material is recorded as cDNA or gDNA derived from T cells, B-cell-depleted T cells, or PBMCs.

V was trimmed by 6 bases and J by 1 base, leaving 10 bases between them. The CDR3 totals 13 residues. The protocol was immunoSEQ multiplex PCR, while the TCRdb copy is restricted to in-frame clones and leaves out a portion. The sample lists about 68,000 clones, roughly 84% occurring once. This rearrangement joins TRBV12-3 or TRBV12-4 to TRBJ2-7; D is perhaps TRBD1 (6 bases). The sample was peripheral blood. The sequence came from a man over 45 with acute or convalescent COVID-19. CDR3 in DNA: TGTGCCAGCAGCTACAGGGAGTCCTACGAGCAGTACTTC. It encodes CASSYRESYEQYF.